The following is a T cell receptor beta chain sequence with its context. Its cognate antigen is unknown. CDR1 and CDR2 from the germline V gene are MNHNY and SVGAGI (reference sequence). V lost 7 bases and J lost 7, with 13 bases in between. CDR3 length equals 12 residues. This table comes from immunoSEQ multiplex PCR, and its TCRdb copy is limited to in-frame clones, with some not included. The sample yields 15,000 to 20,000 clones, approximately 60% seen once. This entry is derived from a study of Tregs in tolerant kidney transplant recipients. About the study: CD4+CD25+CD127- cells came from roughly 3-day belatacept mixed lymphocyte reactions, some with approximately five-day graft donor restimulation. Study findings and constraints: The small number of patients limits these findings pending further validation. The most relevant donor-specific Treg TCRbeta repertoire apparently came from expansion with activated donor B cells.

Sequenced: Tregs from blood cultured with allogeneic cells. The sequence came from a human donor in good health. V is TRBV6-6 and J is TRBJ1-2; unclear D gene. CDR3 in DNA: TGTGCCAGCACTCGGGATCTAGGTGGCTACACCTTC. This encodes CASTRDLGGYTF.